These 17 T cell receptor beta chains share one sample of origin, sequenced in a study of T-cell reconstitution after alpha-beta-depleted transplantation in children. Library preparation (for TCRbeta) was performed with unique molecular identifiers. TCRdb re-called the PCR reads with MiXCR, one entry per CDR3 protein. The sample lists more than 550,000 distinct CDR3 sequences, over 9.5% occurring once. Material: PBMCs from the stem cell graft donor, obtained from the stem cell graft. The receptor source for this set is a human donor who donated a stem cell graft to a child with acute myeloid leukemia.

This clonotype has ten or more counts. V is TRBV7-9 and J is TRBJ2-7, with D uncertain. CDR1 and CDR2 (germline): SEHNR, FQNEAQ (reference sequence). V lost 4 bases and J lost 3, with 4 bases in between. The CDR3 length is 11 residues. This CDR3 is CASSSHYEQYF. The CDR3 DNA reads TGTGCCAGCAGCTCCCACTACGAGCAGTACTTC.

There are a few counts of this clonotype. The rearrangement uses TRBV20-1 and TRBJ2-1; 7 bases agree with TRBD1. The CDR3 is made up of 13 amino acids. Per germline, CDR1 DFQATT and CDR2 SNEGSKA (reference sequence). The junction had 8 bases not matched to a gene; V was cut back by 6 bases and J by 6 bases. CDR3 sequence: CSARQGIGNEQFF. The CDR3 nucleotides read TGCAGTGCAAGACAGGGAATAGGCAATGAGCAGTTCTTC.

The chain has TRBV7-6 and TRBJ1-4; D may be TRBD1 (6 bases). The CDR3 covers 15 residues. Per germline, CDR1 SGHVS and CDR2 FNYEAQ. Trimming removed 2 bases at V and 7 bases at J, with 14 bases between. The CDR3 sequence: CASSLTGGAAEKLFF. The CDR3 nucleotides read TGTGCCAGCAGCTTAACGGGGGGGGCGGCTGAAAAACTGTTTTTT.

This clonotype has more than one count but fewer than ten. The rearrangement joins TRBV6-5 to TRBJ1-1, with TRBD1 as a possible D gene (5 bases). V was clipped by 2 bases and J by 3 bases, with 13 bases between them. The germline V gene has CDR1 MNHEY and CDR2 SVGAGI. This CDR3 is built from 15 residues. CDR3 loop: CASSYGQGVDTEAFF. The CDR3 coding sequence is TGTGCCAGCAGTTACGGCCAGGGCGTGGACACTGAAGCTTTCTTT.

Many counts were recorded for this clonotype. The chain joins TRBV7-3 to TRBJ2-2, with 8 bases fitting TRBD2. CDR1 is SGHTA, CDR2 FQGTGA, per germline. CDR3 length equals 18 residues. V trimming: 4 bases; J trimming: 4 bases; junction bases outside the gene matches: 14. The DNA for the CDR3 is TGTGCCAGCAGCTATTTTCCGGGACTAGTCGAGGGCACCGGGGAGCTGTTTTTT. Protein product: CASSYFPGLVEGTGELFF.

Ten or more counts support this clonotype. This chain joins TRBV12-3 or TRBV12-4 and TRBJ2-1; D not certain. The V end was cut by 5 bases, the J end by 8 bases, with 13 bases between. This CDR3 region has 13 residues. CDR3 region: CASSPPPADEQFF. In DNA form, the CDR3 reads TGTGCCAGCAGTCCCCCCCCGGCGGATGAGCAGTTCTTC.

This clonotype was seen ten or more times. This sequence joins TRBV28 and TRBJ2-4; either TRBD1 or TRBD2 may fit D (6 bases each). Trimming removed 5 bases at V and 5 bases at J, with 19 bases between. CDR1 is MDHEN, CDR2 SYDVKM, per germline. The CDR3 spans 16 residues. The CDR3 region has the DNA TGTGCCAGCAGTCCCTCCGGGAAGGGGGGCGAAAACATTCAGTACTTC. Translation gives CASSPSGKGGENIQYF. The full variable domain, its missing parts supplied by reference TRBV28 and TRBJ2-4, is DVKVTQSSRYLVKRTGEKVFLECVQDMDHENMFWYRQDPGLGLRLIYFSYDVKMKEKGDIPEGYSVSREKKERFSLILESASTNQTSMYLCASSPSGKGGENIQYFGAGTRLSVL.

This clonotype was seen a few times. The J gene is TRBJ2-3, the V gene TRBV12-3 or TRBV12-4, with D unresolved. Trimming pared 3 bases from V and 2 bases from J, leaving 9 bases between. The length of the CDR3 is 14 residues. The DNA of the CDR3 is TGTGCCAGCAGTTTCAGCATCGCCACAGATACGCAGTATTTT. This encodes CASSFSIATDTQYF.

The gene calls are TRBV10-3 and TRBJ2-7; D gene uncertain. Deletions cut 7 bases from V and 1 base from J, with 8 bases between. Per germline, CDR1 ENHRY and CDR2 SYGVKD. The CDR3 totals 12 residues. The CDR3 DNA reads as TGTGCCATCATGGCGGAGTCCTACGAGCAGTACTTC. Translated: CAIMAESYEQYF.

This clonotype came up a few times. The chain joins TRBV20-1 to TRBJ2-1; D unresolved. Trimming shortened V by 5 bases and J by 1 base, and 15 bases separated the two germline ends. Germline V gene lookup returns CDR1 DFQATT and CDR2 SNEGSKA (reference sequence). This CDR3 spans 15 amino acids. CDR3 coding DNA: TGCAGTGCTCCCCCCCGCCTCCTATCCTACAATGAGCAGTTCTTC. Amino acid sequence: CSAPPRLLSYNEQFF.

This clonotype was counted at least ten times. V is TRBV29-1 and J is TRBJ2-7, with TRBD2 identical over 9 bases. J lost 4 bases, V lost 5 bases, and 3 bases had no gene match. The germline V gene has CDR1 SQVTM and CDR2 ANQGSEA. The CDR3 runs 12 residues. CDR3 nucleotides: TGCAGCGTTTTTACTAGCGGGTACGAGCAGTACTTC. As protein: CSVFTSGYEQYF.

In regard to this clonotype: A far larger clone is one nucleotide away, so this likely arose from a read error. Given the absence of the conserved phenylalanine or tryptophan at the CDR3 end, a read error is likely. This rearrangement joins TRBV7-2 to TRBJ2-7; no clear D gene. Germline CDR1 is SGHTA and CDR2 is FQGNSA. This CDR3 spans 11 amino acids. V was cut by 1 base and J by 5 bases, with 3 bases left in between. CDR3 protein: CASSLVDEQYS. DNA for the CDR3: TGTGCCAGCAGCTTAGTGGACGAGCAGTACTCC.

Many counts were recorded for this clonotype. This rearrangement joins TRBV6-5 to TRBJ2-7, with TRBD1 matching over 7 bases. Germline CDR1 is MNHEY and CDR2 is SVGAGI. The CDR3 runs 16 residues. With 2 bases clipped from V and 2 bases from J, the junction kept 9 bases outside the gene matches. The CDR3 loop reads CASSYQGVALPYEQYF. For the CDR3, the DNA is TGTGCCAGCAGTTACCAGGGGGTGGCACTGCCCTACGAGCAGTACTTC.

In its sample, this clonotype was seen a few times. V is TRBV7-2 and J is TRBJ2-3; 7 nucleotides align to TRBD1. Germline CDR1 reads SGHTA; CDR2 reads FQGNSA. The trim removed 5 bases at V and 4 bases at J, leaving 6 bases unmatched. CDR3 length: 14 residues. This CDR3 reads CASSLGQPPDTQYF. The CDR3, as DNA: TGTGCCAGCAGCCTGGGACAGCCGCCAGATACGCAGTATTTT.

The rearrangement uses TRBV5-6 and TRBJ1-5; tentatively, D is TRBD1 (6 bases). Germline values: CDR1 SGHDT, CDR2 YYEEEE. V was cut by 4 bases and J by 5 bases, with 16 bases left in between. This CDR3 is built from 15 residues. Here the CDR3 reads CASSPQGGGHQPQHF. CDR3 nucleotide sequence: TGTGCCAGCAGCCCGCAGGGAGGGGGGCATCAGCCCCAGCATTTT.

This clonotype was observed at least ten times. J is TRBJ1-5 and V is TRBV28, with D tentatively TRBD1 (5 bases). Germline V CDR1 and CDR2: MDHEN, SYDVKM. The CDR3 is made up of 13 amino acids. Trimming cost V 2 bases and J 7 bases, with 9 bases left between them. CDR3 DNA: TGTGCCAGCAGTTTAGGGGGGACCCAGCCCCAGCATTTT. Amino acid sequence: CASSLGGTQPQHF. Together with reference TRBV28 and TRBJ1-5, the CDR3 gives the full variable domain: DVKVTQSSRYLVKRTGEKVFLECVQDMDHENMFWYRQDPGLGLRLIYFSYDVKMKEKGDIPEGYSVSREKKERFSLILESASTNQTSMYLCASSLGGTQPQHFGDGTRLSIL.

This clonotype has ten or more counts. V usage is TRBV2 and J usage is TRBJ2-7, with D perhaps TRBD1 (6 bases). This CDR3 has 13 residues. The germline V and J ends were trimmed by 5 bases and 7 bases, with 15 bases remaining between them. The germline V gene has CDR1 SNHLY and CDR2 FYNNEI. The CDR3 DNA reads TGTGCCAGCAGTTCCGGGACATCGGGAGAGCAGTACTTC. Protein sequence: CASSSGTSGEQYF.